Shown below are 23 T cell receptor beta chains from a single sample sequenced in a study of T cell repertoires in cytomegalovirus infection. MiXCR, run by TCRdb on the reads, gives a single entry per CDR3 protein. This sample has 290,000 or so distinct CDR3 sequences, with about a quarter found just once. The sequencing sample was made of PBMCs. All receptors come from a human donor in good health (CMV status not recorded). Some clones in this sample may be carry-over from other donors' samples.

This clonotype was detected only a few times. The V gene is TRBV7-2, the J gene TRBJ1-5, with 9 bases lining up with TRBD1. The length of the CDR3 is 15 residues. CDR1 and CDR2 from the germline V gene are SGHTA and FQGNSA. The V and J ends lost 5 bases and 6 bases, in that order; junction bases with no gene match: 8. The CDR3 region has the DNA TGTGCCAGCAGCGCCCCGGGACAGGGTGGTCAGCCCCAGCATTTT. It encodes CASSAPGQGGQPQHF.

This clonotype was detected only a few times. V usage is TRBV6-1 and J usage is TRBJ2-3; D not resolved. This CDR3 is 14 amino acids long. Trimming left V 8 bases short and J 1 base short, with 13 bases between. The germline gives CDR1 MNHNS, CDR2 SASEGT. CDR3 bases: TGTGCCAGCGCCCCGACCCGCGGCACAGATACGCAGTATTTT. Protein: CASAPTRGTDTQYF.

In this sample, this clonotype turned up a few times. The chain links TRBV4-3 to TRBJ1-1; D ambiguous. V was trimmed by 0 bases and J by 1 base, leaving 9 bases between them. Germline V gives CDR1 LGHNA, CDR2 YSLEER. The CDR3 has 15 residues. The CDR3 nucleotides are TGCGCCAGCAGCCAAGATCCCCGGTGGAACACTGAAGCTTTCTTT. It is translated as CASSQDPRWNTEAFF.

This clonotype was seen many times. In DNA, the CDR3 is TGTGCCAGCAGCTTTAGGGAACGACAGAGAACCGGGGAGCTGTTTTTT. This codes for CASSFRERQRTGELFF. This rearrangement joins TRBV7-2 to TRBJ2-2; tentatively, D is TRBD1 (5 bases). Germline CDR1 is SGHTA and CDR2 is FQGNSA. This CDR3 is built from 16 residues. Trimming removed 3 bases from V and 5 bases from J, with 16 bases in between.

The chain carries TRBV28 and TRBJ1-1, with 8 bases fitting TRBD1. Germline CDR1 is MDHEN and CDR2 is SYDVKM. This CDR3 is 18 amino acids long. J was trimmed by 1 base and V by 3 bases; bases with no gene match: 13. CDR3 loop: CASSFPLRQGTGNTEAFF. The DNA for the CDR3 is TGTGCCAGCAGTTTCCCCCTACGACAGGGGACGGGGAACACTGAAGCTTTCTTT.

The V gene is TRBV11-2, the J gene TRBJ2-1, with D unresolved. V was clipped by 5 bases and J by 2 bases, with 7 bases between them. The CDR3 consists of 13 residues. Looked up from germline, CDR1 is SGHAT and CDR2 is FQNNGV. CDR3 loop: CASSHLTYNEQFF. DNA of the CDR3: TGTGCCAGCAGCCATTTAACCTACAATGAGCAGTTCTTC.

V is TRBV25-1 and J is TRBJ2-2; D possibly corresponds to TRBD2 (5 bases). From germline, CDR1 is MGHDK and CDR2 SYGVNS. Trimming shortened V by 3 bases and J by 0 bases, and 11 bases separated the two germline ends. This CDR3 spans 16 amino acids. Here the CDR3 reads CASSDLSRANTGELFF. As DNA, the CDR3 is TGTGCCAGCAGTGACTTGTCGAGGGCGAACACCGGGGAGCTGTTTTTT.

V is TRBV7-2 and J is TRBJ2-1, with TRBD2 matching 14 bases. CDR3 size: 16 residues. CDR1 is SGHTA, CDR2 FQGNSA, per germline. Germline trimming cut 6 bases from V and 9 bases from J; bases unmatched to any gene: 10. The CDR3 DNA follows: TGTGCCAGCAGTTCCTATGGGACTAGCGGGGGTGGTGAGCAGTTCTTC. Translating gives CASSSYGTSGGGEQFF.

The chain combines TRBV5-1 with TRBJ2-1; D possibly corresponds to TRBD1 (5 bases). V was trimmed by 0 bases and J by 4 bases, leaving 11 bases between them. The germline V gene has CDR1 SGHRS and CDR2 YFSETQ. This CDR3 contains 15 residues. The CDR3 nucleotides are TGCGCCAGCAGCTTGGCCTCAGGGCCTTACAATGAGCAGTTCTTC. It yields the protein CASSLASGPYNEQFF.

This clonotype was found many times. V is TRBV20-1 and J is TRBJ2-1; D not resolved. V was pared by 5 bases and J by 4 bases, with 12 bases between. This CDR3 spans 13 amino acids. Germline V gives CDR1 DFQATT, CDR2 SNEGSKA (reference sequence). CDR3 sequence (DNA): TGCAGTGCTCTCTGGCGGAAATACAATGAGCAGTTCTTC. It specifies CSALWRKYNEQFF.

This clonotype has a handful of counts. This chain joins TRBV28 and TRBJ1-5; D is uncertain. With 6 bases removed from V and 5 bases from J, the gap between germline ends came to 8 bases. This CDR3 spans 12 amino acids. Germline CDR1 reads MDHEN; CDR2 reads SYDVKM. CDR3 amino acids: CASRVSDQPQHF. The CDR3 DNA reads as TGTGCCAGCAGGGTGTCCGATCAGCCCCAGCATTTT.

This clonotype occurred many times. The CDR3, as DNA: TGTGCCAGCAGCCGACCCAGAGGGAATCAGCCCCAGCATTTT. Its translation is CASSRPRGNQPQHF. J is TRBJ1-5 and V is TRBV11-2; D uncertain. The CDR3 sequence is 14 residues long. V lost 5 bases and J lost 4, with 12 bases in between. CDR1 and CDR2 from the germline V gene are SGHAT and FQNNGV.

Concerning this clonotype itself: This may come from a read error, since a much larger clone is one base off. The V and J genes are TRBV7-2 and TRBJ1-2; 7 bases align to TRBD1. The CDR3 runs to 13 residues. CDR1 is SGHTA, CDR2 FQGNSA, per germline. V trimming: 8 bases; J trimming: 4 bases; junction bases outside the gene matches: 7. In nucleotides, the CDR3 is TGTGCCAGCGGAAGTGGGACAGTCTATGGCTACACCTTC. It encodes CASGSGTVYGYTF.

This clonotype showed up just a few times. V usage is TRBV20-1 and J usage is TRBJ2-4; 8 bases map to TRBD1. The CDR3 is 15 residues long. The V and J ends lost 7 bases and 5 bases, in that order; junction bases with no gene match: 13. Germline V gene lookup returns CDR1 DFQATT and CDR2 SNEGSKA (reference sequence). The CDR3 bases are TGCAGTGTTCGACAGGGGCTCCGTGTAGAAAACATTCAGTACTTC. Amino acid sequence: CSVRQGLRVENIQYF.

The V call is TRBV7-9, the J call TRBJ2-5; the match to TRBD1 covers 7 bases. Germline-derived CDR1 and CDR2 are SEHNR and FQNEAQ (reference sequence). V shed 3 bases, J shed 2 bases, and the junction held 9 bases outside the gene matches. This CDR3 comprises 16 residues. This CDR3 is CASSFPPGGSQETQYF. CDR3 DNA sequence: TGTGCCAGCAGCTTTCCCCCAGGGGGATCGCAAGAGACCCAGTACTTC.

In regard to this clonotype: Possible read error: a much larger clone is one base away. This chain links TRBV12-5 with TRBJ1-6; D gene uncertain. This CDR3 is built from 15 residues. Between the trimmed V and J ends, which lost 6 bases and 4 bases, there was a span of 13 bases. Looked up from germline, CDR1 is LGHNT and CDR2 is FRNRAP. The CDR3 sequence is CASGKTEFYNSPLHF. Here the CDR3 DNA reads TGTGCTAGTGGGAAAACAGAGTTTTATAATTCACCCCTCCACTTT.

This clonotype was seen ten or more times. V usage is TRBV7-2 and J usage is TRBJ2-6; D is ambiguous. V shed 5 bases and J shed 0 bases, with 8 bases lying between them. Germline CDR1 reads SGHTA; CDR2 reads FQGNSA. CDR3 size: 15 residues. This CDR3 reads CASSRTLSGANVLTF. The CDR3 region has the DNA TGTGCCAGCAGCCGGACGCTCTCTGGGGCCAACGTCCTGACTTTC.

This clonotype was observed at least ten times. The V call is TRBV4-2, the J call TRBJ1-2; 8 positions match TRBD1. This CDR3 is built from 15 residues. CDR1 is LGHNA and CDR2 is YNFKEQ in the germline V gene. Trimming removed 3 bases from V and 6 bases from J; junction bases left unmatched: 9. CDR3 bases: TGTGCCAGCAGCCAGGTTGGGGCAGGGGGCGATGGCTACACCTTC. It specifies CASSQVGAGGDGYTF.

This clonotype was counted a few times. The chain links TRBV7-9 to TRBJ1-5, with D hard to call. Germline-derived CDR1 and CDR2 are SEHNR and FQNEAQ (reference sequence). The CDR3 is 15 amino acids. Trimming removed 2 bases at V and 0 bases at J, with 8 bases between. CDR3 region: CASSLLGNSNQPQHF. Here the CDR3 DNA reads TGTGCCAGCAGCTTATTAGGTAATAGCAATCAGCCCCAGCATTTT.

In this sample, this clonotype turned up many times. The chain is built from TRBV7-2 and TRBJ2-7; 7 nucleotides match TRBD2. V shed 1 base and J 2 bases; nucleotides not matched to a gene: 8. Germline V lookup: CDR1 SGHTA, CDR2 FQGNSA. The CDR3 has 16 amino acids. CDR3 DNA sequence: TGTGCCAGCAGCTTAGTGGTAGCGGGTTCAGCCTACGAGCAGTACTTC. Protein product: CASSLVVAGSAYEQYF.

The table lists this clonotype with many counts. V usage is TRBV7-2 and J usage is TRBJ2-7; the match to TRBD1 covers 7 bases. Unmatched junction bases numbered 7, after V lost 3 bases and J lost 2 bases. From germline, CDR1 is SGHTA and CDR2 FQGNSA. The CDR3 length is 15 residues. The DNA of the CDR3 is TGTGCCAGCAGCTTGGGACAGCCTGGGGCCTACGAGCAGTACTTC. It is translated as CASSLGQPGAYEQYF.

This chain uses TRBV28 with TRBJ1-5; the match to TRBD1 covers 8 bases. From germline, CDR1 is MDHEN and CDR2 SYDVKM. There are 15 residues in the CDR3. The J segment lost 3 bases and the V segment lost 1 base, leaving 2 bases of the junction unmatched. The CDR3 DNA sequence: TGTGCCAGCAGTTTATTGGACAGGGTCAATCAGCCCCAGCATTTT. Translating gives CASSLLDRVNQPQHF.

This clonotype was picked up a small number of times. The chain joins TRBV20-1 to TRBJ2-1; D is unclear. Germline values: CDR1 DFQATT, CDR2 SNEGSKA (reference sequence). This CDR3 comprises 11 residues. The V end lost 5 bases, the J end lost 13 bases, and 15 bases lay between the germline ends. As DNA, the CDR3 is TGCAGTGCTCTGACCCTACAAACCCAGTTCTTC. It specifies CSALTLQTQFF.